This T cell receptor (beta chain) is drawn from a study of shared clonotypes between healthy human individuals. General study results and limits: Non-shared clonotypes displayed generation probabilities falling below those of clonotypes present in all four donors.

Only one count was recorded for this clone. Its matching antigen is unknown. Each of the donors was a healthy adult who was HIV-negative and had not had a recent acute infection or vaccination. Clones were sequenced by immunoSEQ multiplex PCR, and TCRdb holds only the in-frame ones, with some missing. The table shows 950,000 to 1,100,000 clones, with approximately 80% occurring only once. Between the trimmed V and J ends, which lost 5 bases and 0 bases, there was a span of 16 bases. CDR1 and CDR2 from the germline V gene are SGHVS and FQNEAQ. The CDR3 is made up of 16 amino acids. The TCR originated in a young man in good health. Some clones in this sample may be carry-over from other donors' samples. Material: memory CD4+ T cells from PBMCs. Described subset: CD45RA-negative fraction. The chain combines TRBV7-8 with TRBJ1-1, with no clear D. CDR3 bases: TGTGCCAGCAGCCCCAAGGCTGGGTACATGAACACTGAAGCTTTCTTT. As protein: CASSPKAGYMNTEAFF.